Each of the 12 T cell receptor beta chains below was sequenced from the same sample in a study of graft-versus-host responses after intestinal transplantation. What these receptors recognize is not known. Profiled with immunoSEQ multiplex PCR; TCRdb holds only in-frame clones, not every one. The profile covers about 41,000 clones, with roughly 96% appearing a single time and roughly 0.58% taken by the ten largest. The source was unstimulated CD8+ T cells sorted from spleen or lymph node cells, collected before transplant. These receptors originate from a human donor who was the organ donor for an intestinal transplant.

This sequence joins TRBV4-1 and TRBJ1-3; 10 positions match TRBD1. V dropped 3 bases and J dropped 1; count of bases not matched to a gene: 9. The germline CDR1 and CDR2 sequences are MGHRA and YSYEKL. This CDR3 is built from 18 residues. Here the CDR3 reads CASSHTRDRGGSGNTIYF. CDR3 coding DNA: TGCGCCAGCAGCCACACCCGGGACAGGGGAGGATCTGGAAACACCATATATTTT.

The rearrangement uses TRBV27 and TRBJ2-7; no definite D call. The CDR3 contains 12 residues. Germline lookup yields CDR1 MNHEY and CDR2 SMNVEV (reference sequence). The V gene lost 5 bases and the J gene lost 0 bases, with 5 bases spanning the gap. CDR3 in amino acids: CASSPPSYEQYF. The CDR3 DNA reads as TGTGCCAGCAGTCCACCCTCCTACGAGCAGTACTTC.

The genes are TRBV19 and TRBJ2-3; D might be TRBD2 (6 bases). In germline, CDR1 is LNHDA, CDR2 SQIVND (reference sequence). The V gene lost 7 bases and the J gene lost 3 bases, with 23 bases spanning the gap. The CDR3 contains 17 residues. DNA for the CDR3: TGTGCCAGTACTCCCCCGGCGGGGTCAGGGCGGACAGATACGCAGTATTTT. This encodes CASTPPAGSGRTDTQYF.

V usage is TRBV15 and J usage is TRBJ2-2; D uncertain. This CDR3 has 14 amino acids. Trimming pared 0 bases from V and 6 bases from J, leaving 8 bases between. The germline CDR1 and CDR2 sequences are LNHNV and YYDKDF (reference sequence). The CDR3 region has the DNA TGTGCCACCAGCAGAGATAGGGCACCCGGGGAGCTGTTTTTT. Its translation: CATSRDRAPGELFF. The full variable domain, completed using reference TRBV15 and TRBJ2-2, is DAMVIQNPRYQVTQFGKPVTLSCSQTLNHNVMYWYQQKSSQAPKLLFHYYDKDFNNEADTPDNFQSRRPNTSFCFLDIRSPGLGDTAMYLCATSRDRAPGELFFGEGSRLTVL.

V and J are TRBV13 and TRBJ2-4; 9 nucleotides match TRBD1. This CDR3 is 16 amino acids long. V lost 4 bases and J lost 8; bases outside the gene matches: 12. Per germline, CDR1 PRHDT and CDR2 FYEKMQ (reference sequence). The CDR3 coding sequence is TGTGCCAGCAGCTCCCTAGCGGAACAGGGGGCGGACATTCAGTACTTC. Protein product: CASSSLAEQGADIQYF.

The CDR3 loop reads CASSLIGGPYQETQYF. The CDR3 DNA is TGTGCCAGCAGCTTAATCGGGGGGCCGTACCAAGAGACCCAGTACTTC. This chain joins TRBV7-8 and TRBJ2-5; perhaps TRBD2 as D (7 bases). V lost 2 bases to trimming and J lost 0 bases, with 13 bases between them. The CDR3 runs to 16 residues. Germline V gene lookup returns CDR1 SGHVS and CDR2 FQNEAQ.

The chain recombines TRBV27 with TRBJ2-1; D possibly corresponds to TRBD2 (5 bases). V lost 2 bases to trimming and J lost 8 bases, with 16 bases between them. Germline V gives CDR1 MNHEY, CDR2 SMNVEV (reference sequence). The CDR3 is made up of 15 amino acids. CDR3 nucleotide sequence: TGTGCCAGCAGTTTACTAGGCGGGTATACGGATGAGCAGTTCTTC. Its protein product is CASSLLGGYTDEQFF.

The chain recombines TRBV4-1 with TRBJ2-1; perhaps TRBD1 as D (6 bases). Germline assignment: CDR1 MGHRA and CDR2 YSYEKL. The V end lost 2 bases, the J end lost 3 bases, and 14 bases lay between the germline ends. This CDR3 region has 16 residues. CDR3 DNA sequence: TGCGCCAGCAGCCAACCTCCGGACAGCCTCTACAATGAGCAGTTCTTC. As protein: CASSQPPDSLYNEQFF.

This chain links TRBV29-1 with TRBJ2-5, with 7 positions matching TRBD2. CDR3 size: 17 residues. The junction had 11 bases not matched to a gene; V was cut back by 1 base and J by 0 bases. CDR1 is SQVTM and CDR2 is ANQGSEA in the germline V gene. In DNA form, the CDR3 reads TGCAGCGTTGAAGGGGGGAGGGGAGGGACGTACCAAGAGACCCAGTACTTC. This translates into CSVEGGRGGTYQETQYF.

The chain employs TRBV18 and TRBJ2-5; D gene unclear. This CDR3 has 13 amino acids. Germline CDR1 reads KGHSH; CDR2 reads LQKENI. Trimming took 3 bases from V and 4 from J, leaving 9 bases between them. DNA of the CDR3: TGTGCCAGCTCACCGGGGTCGGGAGAGACCCAGTACTTC. This sequence encodes CASSPGSGETQYF.

V gene TRBV20-1 combines with J gene TRBJ2-1, with a weak D call TRBD2 (5 bases). CDR3 size: 11 residues. V shed 6 bases and J shed 10 bases, with 13 bases lying between them. The V gene's germline CDR1 is DFQATT and CDR2 SNEGSKA (reference sequence). The CDR3 DNA sequence: TGCAGTGCAACATTTCGGGGAGAGCAGTTCTTC. Encoded protein: CSATFRGEQFF.

This clone was observed once. The rearrangement joins TRBV5-8 to TRBJ2-1; D is undetermined. This CDR3 comprises 15 residues. The V gene's germline CDR1 is SGHTS and CDR2 YDEGEE. Trimming removed 3 bases from V and 8 bases from J, with 18 bases in between. This CDR3 is CASSYGPESGDEQFF. The CDR3 DNA is TGTGCCAGCAGCTATGGGCCGGAGTCTGGGGATGAGCAGTTCTTC. The complete variable domain, with remaining parts taken from reference TRBV5-8 and TRBJ2-1, reads EAGVTQSPTHLIKTRGQQATLRCSPISGHTSVYWYQQALGLGLQFLLWYDEGEERNRGNFPPRFSGRQFPNYSSELNVNALELEDSALYLCASSYGPESGDEQFFGPGTRLTVL.